This TCR beta chain was captured by sequencing in a study of shared clonotypes between healthy human individuals. For the study at large: Each donor had three CD4 naive, three CD4 memory, two CD8 naive and one CD8 memory plate.

Points on this clone: Its antigen is not known.

There are 16 residues in the CDR3. Germline V gene lookup returns CDR1 SGHAT and CDR2 FQNNGV. The V end lost 5 bases, the J end lost 4 bases, and 21 bases lay between the germline ends. Study results and caveats: Generation probabilities of non-shared clonotypes were lower (relative to those shared by all four donors). The naive CD4 repertoires of several donors were compared, and approximately 5.3% of clonotypes were shared.

The assay was immunoSEQ multiplex PCR, and TCRdb's table has in-frame clones only and misses some. The repertoire holds around 1.4 million clones, with around 98.5% as singletons. The V and J genes are TRBV11-2 and TRBJ2-7; either TRBD1 or TRBD2 may supply D (6 bases each). The TCR sequence derives from a man under 40 in good health. The sample comprised naive CD4+ T cells sorted from blood. Subset specified: CD45RA+ positively selected. CDR3 in amino acids: CASSPLRGPVGYEQYF. In nucleotides, the CDR3 is TGTGCCAGCAGCCCCCTCCGGGGGCCCGTCGGGTACGAGCAGTACTTC. The variable domain in full, completed from reference TRBV11-2 and TRBJ2-7, reads EAGVAQSPRYKIIEKRQSVAFWCNPISGHATLYWYQQILGQGPKLLIQFQNNGVVDDSQLPKDRFSAERLKGVDSTLKIQPAKLEDSAVYLCASSPLRGPVGYEQYFGPGTRLTVT.